The T cell receptor beta chain under discussion was sequenced for a study of cytomegalovirus exposure and HLA in healthy donors. Study findings and constraints: As was reported, the HLA-A and HLA-B alleles of most subjects were accurately predicted from TCR beta sequences. HLA alleles were associated with 15,000 to 20,000 TCR beta sequences in a later analysis at 0.05 false discovery rate.

Remarks on this clone: The antigen is not known.

Germline-derived CDR1 and CDR2 are SQVTM and ANQGSEA. The trim removed 2 bases at V and 4 bases at J, leaving 6 bases unmatched. The CDR3 contains 14 residues. 60 Vbeta and 13 Jbeta primers were used in PCR. Assay used: immunoSEQ multiplex PCR; TCRdb lists only in-frame clones, some missing. Among about 130,000 clones listed, roughly 72% were seen once. The chain couples TRBV29-1 to TRBJ2-7; 9 bases are shared with TRBD1. What was sequenced was PBMCs. The sequence derives from a woman aged 50 to 65 in good health and CMV-seronegative. For the CDR3, the DNA is TGCAGCGTTGAAACGGGACAGGGATTTTACGAGCAGTACTTC. The encoded protein is CSVETGQGFYEQYF.